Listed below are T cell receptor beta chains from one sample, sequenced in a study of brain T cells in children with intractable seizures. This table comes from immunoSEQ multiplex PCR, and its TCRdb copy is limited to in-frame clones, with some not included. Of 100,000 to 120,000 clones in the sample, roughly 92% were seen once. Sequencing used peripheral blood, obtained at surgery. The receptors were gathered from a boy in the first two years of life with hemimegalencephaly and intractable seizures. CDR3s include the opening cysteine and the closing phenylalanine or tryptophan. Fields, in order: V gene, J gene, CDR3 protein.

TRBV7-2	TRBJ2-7	CASSLRASGDYEQYF
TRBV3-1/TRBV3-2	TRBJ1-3	CASSQRSASGNTIYF
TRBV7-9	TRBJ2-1	CAGTYVGEQFF
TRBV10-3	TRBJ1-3	CAISDWTAGNTIYF
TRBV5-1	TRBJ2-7	CASSLGASGRGEYF
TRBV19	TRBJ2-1	CASSIDGPRLAGFNEQFF
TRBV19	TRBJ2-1	CASRGLAGVYNEQFF
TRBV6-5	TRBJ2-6	CASSYGDSSGANVLTF
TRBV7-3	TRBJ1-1	CASSLRGGAEAFF
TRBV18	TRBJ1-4	CASSPPSLQGYEKLFF
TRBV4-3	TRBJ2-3	CASSQDGLAGLTDTQYF
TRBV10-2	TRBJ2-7	CASTGAYEQYF
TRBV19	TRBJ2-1	CASSMSIRGNEQFF
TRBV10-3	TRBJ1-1	CAISDPRGAWDEAFF
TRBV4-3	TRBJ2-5	CASSRGGGETQYF
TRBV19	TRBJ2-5	CASGFETQYF
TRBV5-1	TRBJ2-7	CASTNGPYEQYF
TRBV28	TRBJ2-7	CASSFFPPHEQYF
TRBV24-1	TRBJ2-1	CATSDPGQGTNEQFF
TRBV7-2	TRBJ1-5	CASSLVGDQPQHF
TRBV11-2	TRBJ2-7	CASSFPGTYEQYF
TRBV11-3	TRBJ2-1	CASSLDGSLNEQFF
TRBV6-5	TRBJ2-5	CASSRGLWETQYF
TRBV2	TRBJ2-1	CASRSSAGSYNEQFF
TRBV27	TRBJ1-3	CASSLRSGVNTIYF
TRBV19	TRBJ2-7	CASSILAGGYEQYF
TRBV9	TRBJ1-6	CASSVGSQGGNSPLHF
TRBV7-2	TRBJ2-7	CASSLERGPYEQYF
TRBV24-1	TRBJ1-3	CATSDSASGNTIYF
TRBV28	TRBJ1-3	CASRGSPTGRNTIYF
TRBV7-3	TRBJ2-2	CASSLRVGTGELFF
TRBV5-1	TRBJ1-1	CASSLAGSGRTEAFF
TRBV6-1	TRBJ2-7	CASSEGGLVTYYEQYF
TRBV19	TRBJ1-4	CASIATGTAFEKLFF
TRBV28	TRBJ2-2	CASSVLAGTGELFF
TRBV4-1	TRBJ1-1	CASSHAPRTGGRTEAFF
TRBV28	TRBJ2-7	CASSLWDRVYEQYF
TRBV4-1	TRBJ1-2	CASSQMMGGYTF